This is a list of T cell receptor beta chains from one sample in a study of cytomegalovirus exposure and HLA in healthy donors. Repertoires were generated with immunoSEQ multiplex PCR, while TCRdb's copy carries only in-frame clones and drops some. The sample lists 150,000 to 200,000 clones; 76% were seen once. The sequencing sample was made of PBMCs. Every receptor here comes from a man younger than 35 in good health and CMV-seronegative. The CDR3 runs from the conserved cysteine through the conserved F or W. The D gene is left open where the match is weak. Some rows mark clone size as missing; the rest say once, few, many or name a class of expanded clone.

clone_size d_call j_call v_call cdr3_nt cdr3_aa
NA TRBD1 TRBJ1-6 TRBV9 TGTGCCAGCAGCGCCAGACAGGGGGATAATTCACCCCTCCACTTT CASSARQGDNSPLHF
few TRBD1 TRBJ1-5 TRBV29-1 TGCAGCGTCGCTGAAGACAGGGCGGGTCAGCCCCAGCATTTT CSVAEDRAGQPQHF
NA NA TRBJ1-6 TRBV5-6 TGTGCCAGCAGCTTGCGGGCGGCGGGCCTGGTAGGGTCACCCCTCCACTTT CASSLRAAGLVGSPLHF
NA NA TRBJ1-1 TRBV27 TGTGCCAGCAGTCACGACCCCCGGCGGACTGAAGCTTTCTTT CASSHDPRRTEAFF
NA NA TRBJ1-2 TRBV7-9 TGTTCCAGCAGTCTGCGGAACTATGGCTACACCTTC CSSSLRNYGYTF
NA NA TRBJ2-7 TRBV5-1 TGCGCCAGCAGCTCCGGCTACGAGCAGTACTTC CASSSGYEQYF
NA TRBD1 TRBJ1-4 TRBV6-1 TGTGCCAGCAGTGAATACTCCGGGACAGGGGTAGTAGGCACTAATGAAAAACTGTTTTTT CASSEYSGTGVVGTNEKLFF
NA NA TRBJ1-1 TRBV19 TGTGCCAGTAGTATAGTAGAGGGCACTGAAGCTTTCTTT CASSIVEGTEAFF
once TRBD1 TRBJ1-1 TRBV27 TGTGCCAGCAGACAGACAGGGGGCGGCGAAGCTTTCTTT CASRQTGGGEAFF
NA TRBD2 TRBJ2-2 TRBV4-2 TGTGCCAGCAGCCAAGAAAGTGCGGGGGTCCACACCGGGGAGCTGTTTTTT CASSQESAGVHTGELFF
NA TRBD1 TRBJ2-1 TRBV5-4 TGTGCCAGCAAGGGACAGGGGGCCTACAATGAGCAGTTCTTC CASKGQGAYNEQFF
NA NA TRBJ2-5 TRBV6-1 TGTGCCAGCACTTTGGGGGGGGCGTTTACAGAGACCCAGTACTTC CASTLGGAFTETQYF
NA TRBD1 TRBJ2-7 TRBV10-1 TGCGCCAGCGGCGGACAGGTCCGTAACGAGCAGTACTTC CASGGQVRNEQYF
once NA TRBJ1-5 TRBV21-1 TGTGCCAGCAGCATTGCGGGACTCAGGAGGGGTATTAGCAATCAGCCCCAGCATTTT CASSIAGLRRGISNQPQHF
NA TRBD1 TRBJ1-4 TRBV28 TGTGCCAGCAGACGGACAGGGAGTAATGAAAAACTGTTTTTT CASRRTGSNEKLFF
NA TRBD2 TRBJ2-1 TRBV7-9 TGTGCCAGCAGCTTAGAACTAGCGGGGGGGAATGAGCAGTTCTTC CASSLELAGGNEQFF
NA TRBD1 TRBJ1-3 TRBV5-1 TGCGCCAGCAGCTCTGGGGACAGGGGGAAAGGAAACACCATATATTTT CASSSGDRGKGNTIYF
NA NA TRBJ2-7 TRBV29-1 TGCAGCGTCGTGGACAGAAGCTCCTACGAGCAGTACTTC CSVVDRSSYEQYF
NA NA TRBJ1-6 TRBV4-1 TGCGCCAGCAGCCAAGATCCGCAGGGAAGTGGTGGGTCCTATAATTCACCCCTCCACTTT CASSQDPQGSGGSYNSPLHF
once TRBD1 TRBJ1-1 TRBV27 TGTGCCAGCAGTAGTCCGGGACAGACCAAGAACACTGAAGCTTTCTTT CASSSPGQTKNTEAFF
NA NA TRBJ2-7 TRBV5-4 TGTGCCAGCAGCAGGCAGGGCTACGAGCAGTACTTC CASSRQGYEQYF
NA TRBD2 TRBJ2-3 TRBV15 TGTGCCACCGGGAGGGGCGAGGTCACAGATACGCAGTATTTT CATGRGEVTDTQYF
NA NA TRBJ1-1 TRBV29-1 TGCAGCGTTGAGGGTCTTCGACAGGAACCCATGAACACTGAAGCTTTCTTT CSVEGLRQEPMNTEAFF
NA NA TRBJ2-3 TRBV6-5 TGTGCCAGCAGTTTGGGACTGCGTGGGGATACGCAGTATTTT CASSLGLRGDTQYF
NA TRBD1 TRBJ2-7 TRBV5-4 TGTGCCAGCAGCTTCCTACAGGGGGGCGAGCAGTACTTC CASSFLQGGEQYF
NA NA TRBJ2-5 TRBV14 TGTGCCAGCAGCCTCAAGACTCGGGAGACCCAGTACTTC CASSLKTRETQYF
NA NA TRBJ2-7 TRBV9 TGTGCCAGCAGCGTAGGGGCAGGGACCTACGAGCAGTACTTC CASSVGAGTYEQYF
once TRBD1 TRBJ2-7 TRBV27 TGTGCCAGCAGACGTAGACAGGGGGCCCCCTACGAGCAGTACTTC CASRRRQGAPYEQYF
NA NA TRBJ2-7 TRBV28 TGTGCCAGCAGGCCCGGGGGAGGCTCCGAGCAGCACTTC CASRPGGGSEQHF
NA TRBD1 TRBJ1-6 TRBV28 TGTGCCAGCAGGTCGGCGAGGGCAGGGGGACGTTCACCCCTCCACTTT CASRSARAGGRSPLHF
NA NA TRBJ1-1 TRBV30 TGTGCCTGGAGCCGGACAGTTGAAGCTTTCTTT CAWSRTVEAFF
once NA TRBJ1-1 TRBV7-9 TGTGCCACCCGATCGCAGGATTTCAAGACGGGGGCTTTCTTT CATRSQDFKTGAFF
NA TRBD1 TRBJ1-2 TRBV5-1 TGCGCCAGCAGCCCGGTCGGACAGGGAGATGGCTACACCTTC CASSPVGQGDGYTF
NA NA TRBJ2-1 TRBV13 TGTGCCAGCAGCCTGGGCTTGAGCTCCTACAATGAGCAGTTCTTC CASSLGLSSYNEQFF
NA TRBD2 TRBJ2-5 TRBV6-1 TGTGCCAGCAGGGGGACTAGCGGGAGGGCGGAGACCCAGTACTTC CASRGTSGRAETQYF
few TRBD1 TRBJ1-6 TRBV7-9 TGTGCCAGCAGCTTAGCCGGACAGGGGGGCAATTCACCCCTCCACTTT CASSLAGQGGNSPLHF
NA TRBD2 TRBJ2-1 TRBV15 TGTGCCACCAGCAGAGCGTTAGCGGGAGAGTTCTTC CATSRALAGEFF
once TRBD2 TRBJ2-5 TRBV29-1 TGCAGCGTTGAGGGGACTAGCGGGAGGGCCCAAGAGACCCAGTACTTC CSVEGTSGRAQETQYF
NA TRBD1 TRBJ1-2 TRBV29-1 TGCAGCGTTGTTGACAGGGGTCCTGGCTACACCTTC CSVVDRGPGYTF
NA TRBD1 TRBJ1-1 TRBV10-3 TGTGCCACCCAAGCCGGGACAGGGGCCTTCACTGAAGCTTTCTTT CATQAGTGAFTEAFF
NA TRBD2 TRBJ2-1 TRBV28 TGTGCCAGCACCCCCTGGACTAGCGGGGACAATGAGCAGTTCTTC CASTPWTSGDNEQFF
NA TRBD1 TRBJ2-7 TRBV19 TGTGCCAGTAGTGCCCGGGTGGGGGACAGGAGCTCCTACGAGCAGTACTTC CASSARVGDRSSYEQYF
NA NA TRBJ2-3 TRBV5-1 TGCGCCAGCACCTCGGTGGGGGGATCCACAGATACGCAGTATTTT CASTSVGGSTDTQYF
once NA TRBJ1-2 TRBV7-2 TGTGCCAGCAGAGCGGGATCCCGCTACACCTTC CASRAGSRYTF
few TRBD1 TRBJ2-7 TRBV7-3 TGTGCCAGCAGCCCTCGGGGGGGGGACAGGGGGCTCTACGAGCAGTACTTC CASSPRGGDRGLYEQYF
NA NA TRBJ2-3 TRBV2 TGTGCCAGCACAACCATCTCGGGGGACCAACATACAGATACGCAGTATTTT CASTTISGDQHTDTQYF
NA NA TRBJ2-6 TRBV4-1 TGCGCCAGCAGCCAAGAGACCAGGACATCTTACTCTGGGGCCAACGTCCTGACTTTC CASSQETRTSYSGANVLTF
NA TRBD2 TRBJ2-1 TRBV2 TGTGCCACGGGGGGGTATTTGGATGAGCAGTTCTTC CATGGYLDEQFF
NA TRBD1 TRBJ1-1 TRBV29-1 TGCAGCGTTGAAGATCAGAGGGGGCTTGATCTCTTT CSVEDQRGLDLF